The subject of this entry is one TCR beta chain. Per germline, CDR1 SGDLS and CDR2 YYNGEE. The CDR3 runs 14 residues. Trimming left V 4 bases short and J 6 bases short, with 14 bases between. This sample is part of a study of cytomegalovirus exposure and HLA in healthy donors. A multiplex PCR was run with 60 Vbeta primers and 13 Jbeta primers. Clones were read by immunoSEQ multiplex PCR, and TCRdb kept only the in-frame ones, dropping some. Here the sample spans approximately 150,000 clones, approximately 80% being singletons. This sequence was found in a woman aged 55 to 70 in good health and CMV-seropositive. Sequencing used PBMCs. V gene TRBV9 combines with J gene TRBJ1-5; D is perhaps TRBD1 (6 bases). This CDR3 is CASSPWQGPQPQHF. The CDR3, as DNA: TGTGCCAGCAGCCCCTGGCAGGGGCCTCAGCCCCAGCATTTT.